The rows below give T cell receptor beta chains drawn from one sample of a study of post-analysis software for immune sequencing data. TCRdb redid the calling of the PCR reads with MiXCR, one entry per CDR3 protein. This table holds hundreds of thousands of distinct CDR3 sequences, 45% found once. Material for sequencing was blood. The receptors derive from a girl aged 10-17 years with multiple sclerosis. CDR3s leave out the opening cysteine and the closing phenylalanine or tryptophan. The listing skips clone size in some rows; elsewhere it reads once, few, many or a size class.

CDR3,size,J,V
ASRQGSYEQY,few,TRBJ2-7,TRBV6-6
ASSPRLAGPEETQY,many,TRBJ2-5,TRBV5-1
ATSSTENYGHT,-,TRBJ1-2,TRBV15
ASSLRGSGSPYEQY,-,TRBJ2-7,TRBV13
ASSLVVRYDNEQY,-,TRBJ2-5,TRBV5-6
ASSGTDRASYEQY,-,TRBJ2-7,TRBV6-1
ATSLDRVKGNEQF,-,TRBJ2-1,TRBV15
ASSKGSASYNEQF,few,TRBJ2-1,TRBV21-1
ASRRQGSNEKLF,few,TRBJ1-4,TRBV6-5
ASSLMGTESYGYT,-,TRBJ1-2,TRBV7-3
ASSLRAGGPDTQY,-,TRBJ2-3,TRBV13
ATSRDPYSGANVLT,few,TRBJ2-6,TRBV15
ASRIAGGTDTQY,-,TRBJ2-3,TRBV6-2/TRBV6-3
ASSSRQGARAEQY,once,TRBJ2-7,TRBV14
ASSPRSGPPTEQF,few,TRBJ2-1,TRBV4-1
SARGDRASSYNSPLH,-,TRBJ1-6,TRBV20-1
ASSLSKFTGRGGRGRSNNEQF,-,TRBJ2-1,TRBV28
ASSQTSEGTQY,few,-,TRBV6-5
ASSSETSPPAKNIQY,few,TRBJ2-4,TRBV5-1
ASGLVLSGDTGELF,once,TRBJ2-2,TRBV12-5
ASSLGAGGPTNEQY,-,TRBJ2-5,TRBV7-6
ASSLPTITGAETQY,-,TRBJ2-5,TRBV7-9
ASSLGLAAYVQY,-,TRBJ2-5,TRBV7-2
SARDGGGNRNQPQH,few,TRBJ1-5,TRBV20-1
ATTPYHGYGYT,-,TRBJ1-2,TRBV6-1
ASRPQGGNEKLF,-,TRBJ1-4,TRBV6-5
ASSDRRGLFYEQY,few,TRBJ2-7,TRBV2
ASSYLTARSTEAF,-,TRBJ1-1,TRBV7-2
ASSQAGGVGTDTQY,-,TRBJ2-3,TRBV4-3
SALGEGRGNEQY,-,TRBJ2-5,TRBV20-1
ASSLQVGTGLSGANVLT,-,TRBJ2-6,TRBV7-2
ASKIQGSTEAF,-,TRBJ1-1,TRBV6-2/TRBV6-3
ASSFVQGQGYT,few,TRBJ1-2,TRBV7-9
ASNPTGMSTEAF,-,TRBJ1-1,TRBV12-3/TRBV12-4
ASSQVQDGSSYEQY,once,TRBJ2-7,TRBV4-2
SVRPLLLGETQY,-,TRBJ2-5,TRBV29-1
ASSLTASNQPQH,-,TRBJ1-5,TRBV7-2
ASSQDTETTYEQY,few,TRBJ2-7,TRBV4-1
AIGSAETSFPETQY,-,TRBJ2-5,TRBV10-3
ASSLIQNTEAF,-,TRBJ1-1,TRBV5-5
ASSHPGQPYEQY,-,TRBJ2-7,TRBV3-1
ASSLMVGQGFKQY,few,TRBJ2-7,TRBV7-8
SANGQARDTQY,-,TRBJ2-3,TRBV20-1
SAGQGVDYEQY,few,TRBJ2-7,TRBV20-1
ASSLVLALTYEQY,-,TRBJ2-7,TRBV28
ASSHLISSDQPQH,-,TRBJ1-5,TRBV6-5
ASSYGDTNTEAF,-,TRBJ1-1,TRBV6-6
SARDRLAGGTDEQF,-,TRBJ2-1,TRBV20-1
ATSLTGTGYT,few,TRBJ1-2,TRBV24-1